This TCR beta chain was profiled in a study of blood T cells in healthy people across ages. Healthy Russian Caucasian donors spanned ages about 6 to 100 years. The CDR3 totals 14 residues. Per the germline V gene, CDR1 is DFQATT and CDR2 is SNEGSKA (reference sequence). The germline V and J ends were trimmed by 1 base and 0 bases, with 7 bases remaining between them. Alongside a J-beta primer mix, a sample-barcoded 5' primer served in a second PCR lasting roughly 6 to 11 cycles. Template switching added a 12-random-nucleotide identifier to every cDNA molecule. TCRdb itself ran the 5' RACE reads through MiXCR, one entry per CDR3 protein. This sample has approximately 800,000 distinct CDR3 sequences, with under 40% found just once.

This receptor was identified in a young man in good health. Input material: blood. The chain links TRBV20-1 to TRBJ1-3; D is uncertain. CDR3 in amino acids: CSARGAGSGNTIYF. CDR3 DNA sequence: TGCAGTGCTAGAGGTGCTGGCTCTGGAAACACCATATATTTT.